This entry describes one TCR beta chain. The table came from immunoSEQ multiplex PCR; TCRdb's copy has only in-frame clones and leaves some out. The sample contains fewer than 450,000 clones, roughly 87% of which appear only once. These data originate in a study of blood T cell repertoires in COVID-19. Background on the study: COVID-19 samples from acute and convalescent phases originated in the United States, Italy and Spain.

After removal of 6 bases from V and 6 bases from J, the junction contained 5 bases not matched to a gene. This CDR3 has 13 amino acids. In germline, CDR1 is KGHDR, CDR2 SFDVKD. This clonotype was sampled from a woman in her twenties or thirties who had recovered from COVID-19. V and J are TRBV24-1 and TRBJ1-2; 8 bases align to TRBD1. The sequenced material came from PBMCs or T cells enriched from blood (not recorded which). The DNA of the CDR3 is TGTGCCACCAGTATAACAGGGGGTAATGGCTACACCTTC. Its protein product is CATSITGGNGYTF.